This TCR beta chain was recovered during a study of identical twins. The authors used template switching to add a universal primer site and gave cDNA unique molecular identifiers. TCRdb used MiXCR to reprocess the 5' RACE reads, holding one entry per CDR3 protein. Among 240,000 or so distinct CDR3 sequences listed, over 9.5% were seen once. This CDR3 has 16 residues. CDR1 and CDR2 (germline): MNHEY, SVGEGT. J lost 4 bases, V lost 8 bases, and 11 bases had no gene match. The sample also formed part of further work on yellow fever vaccine responses in identical twins.

V is TRBV6-2 or TRBV6-3 and J is TRBJ2-7, with 13 bases matching TRBD2. This clonotype was sampled from a young woman in good health. The sample comprised memory (CD45RO+) T cells sorted from blood. CDR3 region: CASAPTSGRTVYEQYF. CDR3 nucleotides: TGTGCCAGCGCTCCGACTAGCGGGAGGACAGTTTACGAGCAGTACTTC.